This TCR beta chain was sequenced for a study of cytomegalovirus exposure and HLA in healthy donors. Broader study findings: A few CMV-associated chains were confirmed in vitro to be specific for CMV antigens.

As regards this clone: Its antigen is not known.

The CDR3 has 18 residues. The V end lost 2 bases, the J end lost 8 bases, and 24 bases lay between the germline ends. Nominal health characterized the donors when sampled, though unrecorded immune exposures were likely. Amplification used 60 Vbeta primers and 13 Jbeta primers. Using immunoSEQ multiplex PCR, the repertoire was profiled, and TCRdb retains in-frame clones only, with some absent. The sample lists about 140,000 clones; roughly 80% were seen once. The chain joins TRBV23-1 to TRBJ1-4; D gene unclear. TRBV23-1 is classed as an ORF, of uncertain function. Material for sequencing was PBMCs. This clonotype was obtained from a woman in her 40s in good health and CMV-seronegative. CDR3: CASSQKVGNGSCKEKLFF. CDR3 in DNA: TGCGCCAGCAGTCAAAAGGTCGGCAATGGGAGTTGTAAGGAAAAACTGTTTTTT.